These 21 T cell receptor beta chains came from one sample sequenced in a study of T cell changes during pregnancy in multiple sclerosis. Clones were sequenced by immunoSEQ multiplex PCR, and TCRdb holds only the in-frame ones, with some missing. The data show tens of thousands of clones, 93% seen once. The sample consisted of peripheral blood, taken in the second trimester of pregnancy. These TCRs come from a female donor in good health, enrolled as a control in a pregnancy study.

This sequence joins TRBV5-6 and TRBJ1-1; D is undetermined. Trimming removed 2 bases from V and 7 bases from J, with 6 bases in between. The CDR3 length is 11 residues. Germline-derived CDR1 and CDR2 are SGHDT and YYEEEE. The CDR3 here is CASSFSGEAFF. The CDR3, as DNA: TGTGCCAGCAGCTTTAGCGGTGAAGCTTTCTTT.

The chain uses TRBV10-3 and TRBJ2-7; D gene ambiguous. The CDR3 runs 14 residues. V dropped 10 bases and J dropped 0 bases, with 16 bases sitting between them. Germline-derived CDR1 and CDR2 are ENHRY and SYGVKD. The CDR3 loop reads CATKAAADSYEQYF. The DNA of the CDR3 is TGTGCCACCAAGGCGGCAGCTGACTCCTACGAGCAGTACTTC.

V usage is TRBV18 and J usage is TRBJ1-2, with 8 bases that match TRBD1. CDR3 length: 18 residues. CDR1 is KGHSH, CDR2 LQKENI, per germline. The J segment lost 4 bases and the V segment lost 1 base, leaving 14 bases of the junction unmatched. The CDR3 sequence: CASSPREAGDRSIYGYTF. The CDR3 bases are TGTGCCAGCTCACCACGTGAAGCTGGGGACAGGTCGATCTATGGCTACACCTTC.

This clone has only one observation. J is TRBJ2-6 and V is TRBV2; D perhaps matches TRBD2 (6 bases). The germline V and J ends were trimmed by 5 bases and 0 bases, with 20 bases remaining between them. The germline V gene has CDR1 SNHLY and CDR2 FYNNEI. The CDR3 has 19 amino acids. The CDR3 DNA reads TGTGCCAGCAGTCCCCGACGGGGGTGGGGTAGCTCTGGGGCCAACGTCCTGACTTTC. It yields the protein CASSPRRGWGSSGANVLTF.

The J gene is TRBJ2-7, the V gene TRBV10-3; 8 bases fit TRBD2. CDR3 length: 13 amino acids. Germline V gene data show CDR1 as ENHRY and CDR2 as SYGVKD. V trimming: 7 bases; J trimming: 0 bases; junction bases outside the gene matches: 2. For the CDR3, the DNA is TGTGCCATCAAGGGGACTAGCTCCTACGAGCAGTACTTC. This translates into CAIKGTSSYEQYF.

V and J are TRBV6-5 and TRBJ2-7, with D hard to call. CDR1 is MNHEY, CDR2 SVGAGI, per germline. V was trimmed by 5 bases and J by 6 bases, leaving 14 bases between them. The CDR3 runs to 13 residues. Written as DNA, the CDR3 is TGTGCCAGCAGTGAAATCGGAGTGGGCGAGCAGTACTTC. This encodes CASSEIGVGEQYF.

The chain carries TRBV7-2 and TRBJ1-5, with D perhaps matching TRBD1 (6 bases). The V end lost 4 bases, the J end lost 7 bases, and 17 bases lay between the germline ends. There are 15 residues in the CDR3. Germline V lookup: CDR1 SGHTA, CDR2 FQGNSA. The CDR3 DNA is TGTGCCAGCAGCTCGAGGGGGGGTTGGGAGCAGCCCCAGCATTTT. It codes for CASSSRGGWEQPQHF.

This clone has only one observation. The V and J genes are TRBV11-3 and TRBJ2-3; 8 bases fit TRBD2. V gave up 5 bases and J gave up 5 bases; unmatched junction bases: 15. Looked up from germline, CDR1 is SGHNT and CDR2 is YENEEA. The CDR3 runs 17 residues. The DNA for the CDR3 is TGTGCCAGCAGCCTGGGGGTAGCGGGGCAACTGGTAGATACGCAGTATTTT. It is translated as CASSLGVAGQLVDTQYF. The whole variable domain, filled in from reference TRBV11-3 and TRBJ2-3, reads EAGVVQSPRYKIIEKKQPVAFWCNPISGHNTLYWYLQNLGQGPELLIRYENEEAVDDSQLPKDRFSAERLKGVDSTLKIQPAELGDSAVYLCASSLGVAGQLVDTQYFGPGTRLTVL.

The J gene is TRBJ1-1, the V gene TRBV6-5; D is unclear. The germline V gene has CDR1 MNHEY and CDR2 SVGAGI. V was shortened by 5 bases and J by 1 base, with 8 bases between the two germline ends. The CDR3 contains 13 residues. This CDR3 is CASSRTANTEAFF. CDR3 sequence (DNA): TGTGCCAGCAGTCGCACAGCGAACACTGAAGCTTTCTTT.

The gene calls are TRBV30 and TRBJ1-5; D perhaps matches TRBD1 (5 bases). The CDR3 runs 13 residues. In germline, CDR1 is GTSNPN, CDR2 SVGIG (reference sequence). Trimming removed 1 base from V and 7 bases from J, with 11 bases in between. This CDR3 reads CAWSAGSQQPQHF. CDR3 sequence (DNA): TGTGCCTGGAGTGCAGGGTCGCAGCAGCCCCAGCATTTT.

The chain has TRBV6-1 and TRBJ1-4, with D uncertain. V gave up 6 bases and J gave up 8 bases, with 19 bases separating them. CDR3 length: 15 residues. Germline lookup yields CDR1 MNHNS and CDR2 SASEGT. The CDR3 nucleotides are TGTGCCAGCAGCGAACCTCGGGGAAGCCCCGAAAAACTGTTTTTT. Protein: CASSEPRGSPEKLFF.

The chain links TRBV10-3 to TRBJ2-1, with TRBD2 matching 15 bases. This CDR3 is 15 amino acids long. Germline V CDR1 and CDR2: ENHRY, SYGVKD. J lost 9 bases, V lost 2 bases, and 2 bases had no gene match. The CDR3 here is CAISEGLAGGPEQFF. The CDR3 DNA reads as TGTGCCATCAGTGAGGGACTAGCGGGGGGGCCTGAGCAGTTCTTC.

CDR3 DNA: TGTGCCAGCAGCGGGCCAGGGTCTAACTATGGCTACACCTTC. Translation gives CASSGPGSNYGYTF. V and J are TRBV9 and TRBJ1-2; tentatively, D is TRBD1 (5 bases). The CDR3 has 14 residues. The V gene's germline CDR1 is SGDLS and CDR2 YYNGEE. Trimming took off 3 bases at V and 0 bases at J, with 9 bases between the two ends.

The V call is TRBV6-1, the J call TRBJ1-5; D may be TRBD1 (6 bases). V was pared by 4 bases and J by 7 bases, with 14 bases between. The germline V gene has CDR1 MNHNS and CDR2 SASEGT. The CDR3 contains 14 residues. The CDR3 coding sequence is TGTGCCAGCAGTGGGGCACAGGGAGAACAGCCCCAGCATTTT. Protein product: CASSGAQGEQPQHF.

The CDR3 DNA sequence: TGTGCCAGCAGTCCGGACAGGCGTGTGGGCTACACCTTC. Protein sequence: CASSPDRRVGYTF. This chain uses TRBV27 with TRBJ1-2; 7 nucleotides align to TRBD1. With V trimmed by 5 bases and J by 8 bases, 8 bases remained unmatched. The CDR3 contains 13 residues. The germline V gene has CDR1 MNHEY and CDR2 SMNVEV (reference sequence).

The genes are TRBV7-8 and TRBJ1-1; D is unresolved. Germline V CDR1 and CDR2: SGHVS, FQNEAQ. This CDR3 has 15 amino acids. V lost 0 bases and J 5 bases, leaving 13 bases between the germline ends. The CDR3 region is CASSLAGRYQTEAFF. The CDR3 DNA follows: TGTGCCAGCAGCTTAGCGGGCAGATATCAAACTGAAGCTTTCTTT.

The V and J genes are TRBV2 and TRBJ1-2, with 9 bases lining up with TRBD1. Losses at the gene ends were 4 bases for V and 5 bases for J; bases not matched to a gene: 8. CDR3 length equals 15 residues. Germline CDR1 reads SNHLY; CDR2 reads FYNNEI. The CDR3 spells CASSATTGGGYGYTF. CDR3 coding DNA: TGTGCCAGCAGTGCCACGACAGGGGGAGGGTATGGCTACACCTTC. The full variable domain, rest sourced from reference TRBV2 and TRBJ1-2, is EPEVTQTPSHQVTQMGQEVILRCVPISNHLYFYWYRQILGQKVEFLVSFYNNEISEKSEIFDDQFSVERPDGSNFTLKIRSTKLEDSAMYFCASSATTGGGYGYTFGSGTRLTVV.

The chain employs TRBV27 and TRBJ2-2; 7 nucleotides align to TRBD1. The CDR3 runs to 14 residues. Germline trimming cut 5 bases from V and 6 bases from J; bases unmatched to any gene: 6. CDR1 and CDR2 (germline): MNHEY, SMNVEV (reference sequence). The CDR3 DNA follows: TGTGCCAGCAGTCCCCGACAGGGTCCCGGGGAGCTGTTTTTT. It codes for CASSPRQGPGELFF.

V gene TRBV10-2 combines with J gene TRBJ1-3; D unresolved. The CDR3 covers 16 residues. Trimming pared 3 bases from V and 3 bases from J, leaving 15 bases between. The germline CDR1 and CDR2 sequences are WSHSY and SAAADI. The CDR3 region is CASSERGGGNGNTIYF. For the CDR3, the DNA is TGCGCCAGCAGTGAAAGAGGCGGCGGGAATGGAAACACCATATATTTT.

V and J are TRBV5-1 and TRBJ1-1; 8 nucleotides line up with TRBD1. With V trimmed by 2 bases and J by 2 bases, 5 bases remained unmatched. The germline gives CDR1 SGHRS, CDR2 YFSETQ. The CDR3 is 15 amino acids. The DNA of the CDR3 is TGCGCCAGCAGCTTATGGGGACAGGAAAACACTGAAGCTTTCTTT. Translated: CASSLWGQENTEAFF.

This clone was counted a few times. The chain recombines TRBV27 with TRBJ1-2; 9 nucleotides align to TRBD1. V trimming: 0 bases; J trimming: 8 bases; junction bases outside the gene matches: 7. The CDR3 is made up of 15 amino acids. Germline assignment: CDR1 MNHEY and CDR2 SMNVEV (reference sequence). The CDR3 DNA reads as TGTGCCAGCAGTTTATCGGGGACAGGGCAGGGGGGCTACACCTTC. Protein sequence: CASSLSGTGQGGYTF.